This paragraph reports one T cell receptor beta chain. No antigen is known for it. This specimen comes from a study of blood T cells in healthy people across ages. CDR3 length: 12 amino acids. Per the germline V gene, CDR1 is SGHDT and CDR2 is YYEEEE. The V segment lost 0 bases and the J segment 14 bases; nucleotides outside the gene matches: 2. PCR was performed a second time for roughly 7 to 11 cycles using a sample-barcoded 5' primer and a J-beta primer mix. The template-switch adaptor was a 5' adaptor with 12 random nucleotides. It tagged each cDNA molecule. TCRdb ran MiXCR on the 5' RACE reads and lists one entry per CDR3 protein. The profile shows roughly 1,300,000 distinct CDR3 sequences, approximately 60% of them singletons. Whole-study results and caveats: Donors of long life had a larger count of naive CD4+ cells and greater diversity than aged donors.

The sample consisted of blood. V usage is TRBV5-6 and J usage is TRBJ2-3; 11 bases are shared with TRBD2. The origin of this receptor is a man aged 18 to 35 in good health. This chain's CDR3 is CASSLGLAGRYF. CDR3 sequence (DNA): TGTGCCAGCAGCTTGGGACTAGCGGGGAGGTATTTT.